This T cell receptor beta chain originates from a study of T cell responses to AZD1222 COVID-19 vaccine. This clone was detected once. The germline CDR1 and CDR2 sequences are SEHNR and FQNEAQ (reference sequence). The CDR3 totals 12 residues. The V end was cut by 2 bases, the J end by 7 bases, with 6 bases between. TCRdb's copy holds only in-frame clones and misses some; the assay was immunoSEQ multiplex PCR. The repertoire holds under 130,000 clones, with more than 75% as singletons. Sample: peripheral blood, taken on day 0 of AZD1222 vaccination. The TCR sequence derives from an adult in good health. The rearrangement uses TRBV7-9 and TRBJ1-5; D is undetermined. The CDR3 loop reads CASSLWGQPQHF. The CDR3 coding sequence is TGTGCCAGCAGCTTATGGGGACAGCCCCAGCATTTT.